This is a list of T cell receptor beta chains from one sample in a study of blood T cell repertoires in COVID-19. TCRdb keeps only in-frame clones here, not all; method: immunoSEQ multiplex PCR. The sample carries about 200,000 clones, around 83% recorded once. Source material: peripheral blood. These receptors came from a woman over 75 with acute or convalescent COVID-19. Both conserved end residues are trimmed from each CDR3. Each record gives: J gene, V gene, CDR3 protein.

>TRBJ2-7|TRBV7-9
ASSLQGTGPYEQY
>TRBJ2-2|TRBV7-2
ASSREGSGRGGGELF
>TRBJ2-7|TRBV27
ATGAGTYEQY
>TRBJ1-1|TRBV18
ASSSGQETEAF
>TRBJ2-6|TRBV6-2/TRBV6-3
ASSYGGTGANVLT
>TRBJ1-1|TRBV12-3/TRBV12-4
ASSFLGRAEAF
>TRBJ1-5|TRBV7-2
ASSLKGFANQPQH
>TRBJ2-5|TRBV18
ASSAAPPPGETQY
>TRBJ1-2|TRBV7-8
ASSLPRVGSYGYT
>TRBJ2-1|TRBV10-3
AISLAGGPAEQF
>TRBJ2-7|TRBV2
ASSIPRTGGLYEQY
>TRBJ1-4|TRBV7-2
ASSLVNEKLF
>TRBJ1-2|TRBV24-1
ATKRGRQGRGYT
>TRBJ2-3|TRBV7-3
ASSLRSGAGGPHTQY
>TRBJ1-2|TRBV19
ASSIAVRIMGYT
>TRBJ1-2|TRBV30
AWRTPGQGPYYGYT
>TRBJ2-1|TRBV24-1
ATSDAGRGPSYNEQF
>TRBJ2-1|TRBV27
ASSLSWALSLNEQF
>TRBJ2-1|TRBV23-1
ASRQFGTHLYNEQF
>TRBJ2-7|TRBV7-8
ASSLLPRGRVEQY
>TRBJ2-7|TRBV2
ASRLTTSGAYEQY
>TRBJ2-1|TRBV5-1
ASSVTSLNEQF
>TRBJ2-7|TRBV7-9
ASSPTAYEQY